In its sample, the clone carrying this TCR beta chain was seen a few times. The antigen remains unidentified. This entry belongs to a study of beta chain features in type 1 diabetes. The study reverse transcribed the entire isolated RNA, so it sequenced expressed TCRB transcripts. This table comes from immunoSEQ multiplex PCR, and its TCRdb copy is limited to in-frame clones, with some not included. The sample holds roughly 380,000 clones; 20% are singletons and the top ten take under 0.055%. The single heparinised draw taken from each donor contained approximately 100 mL of blood on average. Findings and caveats of the study: Insertion counts at VDJ junctions were lower in type 1 diabetes patients, who also showed more deletions there. A greater similarity of naive, central memory and Treg TCRB repertoires was seen among patients than among healthy donors.

Sequencing was carried out using naive CD4+ T cells from blood. The sequence derives from a young woman in good health.

The CDR3 reads CASSQSTRTDTQYF. As DNA, the CDR3 is TGCGCCAGCAGTCAATCCACAAGAACAGATACGCAGTATTTT. The chain carries TRBV23-1 and TRBJ2-3; D unclear. TRBV23-1 is labeled an ORF, and its function is uncertain. Trimming removed 0 bases at V and 3 bases at J, with 7 bases between. The CDR3 spans 14 residues.